The next 30 T cell receptor beta chains were all read from a single sample in a study of T cell responses to AZD1222 COVID-19 vaccine. Measured with immunoSEQ multiplex PCR; TCRdb has only the in-frame clones, and not every one. The table has fewer than 150,000 clones, about 90% seen once. The material was peripheral blood, obtained on day 0 of AZD1222 vaccination. Source of these receptors: an adult in good health.

The chain carries TRBV5-1 and TRBJ1-5, with D possibly being TRBD1 (5 bases). V lost 0 bases to trimming and J lost 5 bases, with 9 bases between them. In germline, CDR1 is SGHRS, CDR2 YFSETQ. The CDR3 has 14 residues. The CDR3 DNA sequence: TGCGCCAGCAGCTTGGCCGGGGGGTATCAGCCCCAGCATTTT. Amino acid sequence: CASSLAGGYQPQHF.

The chain joins TRBV5-1 to TRBJ2-7; 11 nucleotides agree with TRBD1. There are 12 residues in the CDR3. Losses at the gene ends were 8 bases for V and 5 bases for J; bases not matched to a gene: 3. Germline values: CDR1 SGHRS, CDR2 YFSETQ. The CDR3 coding sequence is TGCGCCAGTCGGACAGGGGGCGACGAGCAGTACTTC. It specifies CASRTGGDEQYF.

The chain links TRBV27 to TRBJ1-1; no clear D gene. Looked up from germline, CDR1 is MNHEY and CDR2 is SMNVEV (reference sequence). V lost 5 bases, J lost 3 bases, and 19 bases lay in between. CDR3 length: 16 amino acids. The CDR3: CASSPPLGRFHTEAFF. CDR3 in DNA: TGTGCCAGCAGTCCCCCCCTAGGCAGATTCCACACTGAAGCTTTCTTT.

The rearrangement links TRBV19 to TRBJ2-1; 8 nucleotides match TRBD2. Per the germline V gene, CDR1 is LNHDA and CDR2 is SQIVND (reference sequence). CDR3 length equals 15 residues. V shed 3 bases and J 5 bases; nucleotides not matched to a gene: 6. CDR3 in DNA: TGTGCCAGTAGTATTGGCGAGCGGGGGAACAATGAGCAGTTCTTC. Its translation: CASSIGERGNNEQFF. The entire variable domain, with the rest obtained from reference TRBV19 and TRBJ2-1, is as follows: DGGITQSPKYLFRKEGQNVTLSCEQNLNHDAMYWYRQDPGQGLRLIYYSQIVNDFQKGDIAEGYSVSREKKESFPLTVTSAQKNPTAFYLCASSIGERGNNEQFFGPGTRLTVL.

The chain employs TRBV6-5 and TRBJ2-2; no definite D call. In germline, CDR1 is MNHEY, CDR2 SVGAGI. This CDR3 comprises 13 residues. Trimming cost V 5 bases and J 7 bases, with 11 bases left between them. Written as DNA, the CDR3 is TGTGCCAGCAGTAAGATCGTTCACGGGGAGCTGTTTTTT. It yields the protein CASSKIVHGELFF.

The chain uses TRBV30 and TRBJ1-4; D not resolved. Germline loops: CDR1 GTSNPN, CDR2 SVGIG (reference sequence). V was trimmed by 2 bases and J by 7 bases, leaving 20 bases between them. The CDR3 loop spans 16 amino acids. CDR3 sequence reads: CAWSSVLFIGGEKLFF. CDR3 sequence (DNA): TGTGCCTGGAGTTCTGTGCTTTTTATCGGCGGTGAAAAACTGTTTTTT.

The J gene is TRBJ1-3, the V gene TRBV9; no firm D call. CDR3 size: 13 residues. V was clipped by 2 bases and J by 8 bases, with 11 bases between them. The germline gives CDR1 SGDLS, CDR2 YYNGEE. For the CDR3, the DNA is TGTGCCAGCAGCGTTGACTCTATTGACACCATATATTTT. Its translation: CASSVDSIDTIYF.

The V call is TRBV3-1 (or the pseudogene TRBV3-2), the J call TRBJ2-2; 9 bases align to TRBD2. J lost 1 base, V lost 2 bases, and 2 bases had no gene match. The CDR3 length is 16 residues. In germline, CDR1 is LGHDT, CDR2 YNNKEL (reference sequence). CDR3 in DNA: TGTGCCAGCAGCCAAATTAGCGGGGGGAACACCGGGGAGCTGTTTTTT. It is translated as CASSQISGGNTGELFF.

V and J are TRBV12-3 or TRBV12-4 and TRBJ2-4; the D gene is possibly TRBD2 (6 bases). The CDR3 has 12 amino acids. V lost 6 bases to trimming and J lost 16 bases, with 19 bases between them. The chain's CDR3 is CASSAQRPGGYF. The CDR3 nucleotides read TGTGCCAGCAGCGCTCAAAGACCCGGGGGATACTTC.

The chain employs TRBV7-2 and TRBJ2-7, with TRBD2 identical over 7 bases. Trimming removed 4 bases from V and 0 bases from J; junction bases left unmatched: 9. Germline V gene sequence: CDR1 SGHTA, CDR2 FQGNSA. The CDR3 has 16 amino acids. The CDR3 sequence: CASSYGSGGSSYEQYF. The CDR3 coding sequence is TGTGCCAGCAGCTATGGGTCTGGCGGGAGCTCCTACGAGCAGTACTTC.

The chain employs TRBV7-9 and TRBJ1-2; D unclear. The germline CDR1 and CDR2 sequences are SEHNR and FQNEAQ (reference sequence). The CDR3 covers 14 residues. V lost 6 bases and J 4 bases, leaving 15 bases between the germline ends. CDR3 protein: CASRPRPSSYGYTF. As DNA, the CDR3 is TGTGCCAGCAGACCCAGGCCCAGTAGCTATGGCTACACCTTC.

J is TRBJ1-4 and V is TRBV4-3; D possibly corresponds to TRBD1 (5 bases). Germline V lookup: CDR1 LGHNA, CDR2 YSLEER. The CDR3 runs 16 residues. The ends were cut back, 0 bases at V and 7 bases at J, with 15 bases in the middle. The CDR3 loop reads CASSQDLFRAGEKLFF. Written as DNA, the CDR3 is TGCGCCAGCAGCCAAGATCTTTTCAGGGCGGGTGAAAAACTGTTTTTT.

This clone was recorded once. The chain couples TRBV15 to TRBJ2-7, with a weak D call TRBD2 (5 bases). CDR3 length: 14 residues. V lost 5 bases and J 2 bases, leaving 13 bases between the germline ends. Germline assignment: CDR1 LNHNV and CDR2 YYDKDF (reference sequence). In nucleotides, the CDR3 is TGTGCCACCAGCCCCCGTCGAGGGCCCTACGAGCAGTACTTC. Translation gives CATSPRRGPYEQYF.

The V and J genes are TRBV5-4 and TRBJ2-7, with a tentative D call TRBD2 (6 bases). Germline-derived CDR1 and CDR2 are SGHNT and YYREEE (reference sequence). The CDR3 is made up of 14 amino acids. V gave up 2 bases and J gave up 1 base, with 10 bases separating them. The CDR3 coding sequence is TGTGCCAGCAGCTTCCGTAGCGGTTCCTACGAGCAGTACTTC. It yields the protein CASSFRSGSYEQYF.

The chain uses TRBV5-6 and TRBJ1-5; the D is unclear. V was pared by 0 bases and J by 9 bases, with 10 bases between. Germline lookup yields CDR1 SGHDT and CDR2 YYEEEE. The CDR3 runs 13 residues. CDR3 nucleotides: TGTGCCAGCAGCTTGGGGCGAGTGGGGCCCCAGCATTTT. Protein sequence: CASSLGRVGPQHF.

V usage is TRBV3-1 (or the pseudogene TRBV3-2) and J usage is TRBJ2-7; 10 bases agree with TRBD2. Looked up from germline, CDR1 is LGHDT and CDR2 is YNNKEL (reference sequence). The V gene end was trimmed by 0 bases and the J gene end by 2 bases; junction bases not matched to a gene: 4. The CDR3 contains 16 residues. The CDR3 loop is CASSQDGTSETYEQYF. The CDR3 region has the DNA TGTGCCAGCAGCCAAGACGGGACTAGCGAAACCTACGAGCAGTACTTC.

This chain uses TRBV6-6 with TRBJ2-7; D may correspond to TRBD1 or TRBD2 (5 bases each). Trimming cost V 0 bases and J 5 bases, with 17 bases left between them. The germline CDR1 and CDR2 sequences are MNHNY and SVGAGI (reference sequence). CDR3 size: 16 residues. The CDR3: CASSYSPGLTSDEQYF. The CDR3 DNA reads as TGTGCCAGCAGTTACTCTCCGGGGCTAACCAGCGACGAGCAGTACTTC.

The genes are TRBV16 and TRBJ2-7, with D tentatively TRBD1 or TRBD2 (5 bases each). V lost 3 bases and J lost 2, with 11 bases in between. This CDR3 is built from 14 residues. Germline loops: CDR1 KGHSY, CDR2 FQNENV. CDR3 sequence reads: CASSQWGTTYEQYF. The CDR3 DNA follows: TGTGCCAGCAGCCAGTGGGGGACCACCTACGAGCAGTACTTC.

The rearrangement links TRBV30 to TRBJ2-7, with 7 positions matching TRBD1. CDR1 is GTSNPN, CDR2 SVGIG, per germline (reference sequence). The CDR3 is 15 amino acids. The ends lost 2 bases at V and 3 bases at J; junction bases unmatched: 10. In DNA form, the CDR3 reads TGTGCCTGGAGTCTTGACAGGGCGGGTGACTACGAGCAGTACTTC. This translates into CAWSLDRAGDYEQYF. The whole variable domain, filled in from reference TRBV30 and TRBJ2-7, reads SQTIHQWPATLVQPVGSPLSLECTVEGTSNPNLYWYRQAAGRGLQLLFYSVGIGQISSEVPQNLSASRPQDRQFILSSKKLLLSDSGFYLCAWSLDRAGDYEQYFGPGTRLTVT.

V usage is TRBV6-2 or TRBV6-3 and J usage is TRBJ2-3, with 9 bases lining up with TRBD2. Germline V lookup: CDR1 MNHEY, CDR2 SVGEGT. Trimming took 4 bases from V and 1 from J; bases not matched to a gene: 3. The CDR3 consists of 15 residues. CDR3 DNA: TGTGCCAGCAGTTCGAGGACTAGCGGCACAGATACGCAGTATTTT. Its protein product is CASSSRTSGTDTQYF.

This chain links TRBV11-2 with TRBJ1-5; TRBD1 aligns across 10 bases. Trimming removed 4 bases from V and 4 bases from J; junction bases left unmatched: 4. Germline V gene sequence: CDR1 SGHAT, CDR2 FQNNGV. The CDR3 loop spans 15 amino acids. This CDR3 is CASSWGTGVNQPQHF. The CDR3 DNA reads TGTGCCAGCAGCTGGGGGACAGGGGTAAATCAGCCCCAGCATTTT.

The V gene is TRBV14, the J gene TRBJ2-1; the D is unclear. This CDR3 region has 17 residues. Germline CDR1 SGHDN, CDR2 FVKESK. Trimming left V 4 bases short and J 5 bases short, with 21 bases between. CDR3 in DNA: TGTGCCAGCAGCCCCCCGCCTCGCGGCTTTGTCGACAATGAGCAGTTCTTC. Encoded protein: CASSPPPRGFVDNEQFF.

The chain has TRBV6-5 and TRBJ2-1, with D unresolved. V was clipped by 7 bases and J by 3 bases, with 7 bases between them. Germline V CDR1 and CDR2: MNHEY, SVGAGI. CDR3 length: 12 residues. CDR3 sequence (DNA): TGTGCCAGCACCTCTAGCTACAATGAGCAGTTCTTC. Translated, it gives CASTSSYNEQFF.

This chain links TRBV28 with TRBJ2-7, with 9 nucleotides matching TRBD2. V lost 8 bases, J lost 5 bases, and 19 bases stayed unmatched. CDR1 and CDR2 from the germline V gene are MDHEN and SYDVKM. The CDR3 covers 17 residues. The CDR3 here is CASRSGSPTEYQDEQYF. The CDR3 DNA reads TGTGCCAGCCGTAGCGGGAGCCCGACAGAATACCAGGACGAGCAGTACTTC.

The genes are TRBV7-2 and TRBJ1-5; TRBD1 is a possible D gene (6 bases). The CDR3 is 14 amino acids. In germline, CDR1 is SGHTA, CDR2 FQGNSA. The ends were cut back, 5 bases at V and 4 bases at J, with 12 bases in the middle. CDR3 sequence reads: CASSLRTENQPQHF. The CDR3 nucleotides read TGTGCCAGCAGCCTCCGGACAGAAAATCAGCCCCAGCATTTT.

The V call is TRBV28, the J call TRBJ1-2, with D perhaps matching TRBD1 (5 bases). The CDR3 totals 12 residues. Looked up from germline, CDR1 is MDHEN and CDR2 is SYDVKM. Trimming took 5 bases from V and 8 from J, leaving 12 bases between them. The DNA of the CDR3 is TGTGCCAGCAGTCTCAGGGTTTCGGGCTACACCTTC. It specifies CASSLRVSGYTF.

CDR3 amino acids: CASSLLGQGAGGYTF. CDR3 DNA sequence: TGTGCCAGCAGTCTCCTGGGACAGGGGGCAGGCGGCTACACCTTC. The chain couples TRBV27 to TRBJ1-2, with 12 positions matching TRBD1. The length of the CDR3 is 15 residues. The germline CDR1 and CDR2 sequences are MNHEY and SMNVEV (reference sequence). The junction had 9 bases not matched to a gene; V was cut back by 5 bases and J by 8 bases.

V usage is TRBV7-9 and J usage is TRBJ1-1, with unresolved D. Trimming shortened V by 5 bases and J by 4 bases, and 14 bases separated the two germline ends. The CDR3 covers 14 residues. CDR1 and CDR2 from the germline V gene are SEHNR and FQNEAQ (reference sequence). Here the CDR3 reads CASSPWEGSTEAFF. CDR3 DNA: TGTGCCAGCAGCCCTTGGGAGGGAAGCACTGAAGCTTTCTTT.

The chain employs TRBV19 and TRBJ2-7; 8 bases match TRBD2. The CDR3 totals 17 residues. Per the germline V gene, CDR1 is LNHDA and CDR2 is SQIVND (reference sequence). With 6 bases clipped from V and 1 base from J, the junction kept 14 bases outside the gene matches. CDR3 coding DNA: TGTGCCAGTAGCCGCTCAGGGTCTAGCGGGCTTTCCTACGAGCAGTACTTC. Translated, it gives CASSRSGSSGLSYEQYF.

V usage is TRBV19 and J usage is TRBJ1-5; tentative D call: TRBD1 (6 bases). Looked up from germline, CDR1 is LNHDA and CDR2 is SQIVND (reference sequence). The CDR3 consists of 14 residues. Trimming cost V 4 bases and J 4 bases, with 11 bases left between them. Written as DNA, the CDR3 is TGTGCCAGTAGTAAAATGGACAGAAATCAGCCCCAGCATTTT. Translated, it gives CASSKMDRNQPQHF.